Presented here are 4 T cell receptor beta chains from one specimen sequenced in a study of human T cells and chemical hapten exposure. TCRdb recomputed calls from the RACE reads with MiXCR, one row per CDR3 protein. The table records 350,000 to 450,000 distinct CDR3 sequences, roughly 5% of them present only once. Time point reported: pre-sensitization, week 0. As for treatment: therapeutic diphenylcyclopropenone sensitization with weekly scalp DPC. Source: whole blood, taken in connection with sensitization to the hapten diphenylcyclopropenone (DPC). The source is a woman in her 50s with alopecia areata. Some clones in this sample may be carry-over from other donors' samples.

The table lists this clonotype with many counts. The chain combines TRBV27 with TRBJ1-6; unclear D gene. Between the trimmed V and J ends, which lost 0 bases and 10 bases, there was a span of 7 bases. Per germline, CDR1 MNHEY and CDR2 SMNVEV (reference sequence). This CDR3 has 13 residues. Written as DNA, the CDR3 is TGTGCCAGCAGTTTATCTCCGAACTCACCCCTCCACTTT. Its protein product is CASSLSPNSPLHF.

This clonotype was counted only a few times. This rearrangement joins TRBV29-1 to TRBJ2-3; 12 bases line up with TRBD1. The V gene's germline CDR1 is SQVTM and CDR2 ANQGSEA. The CDR3 has 14 residues. V lost 1 base and J lost 4; bases outside the gene matches: 0. The CDR3 loop is CSVEGDRGPDTQYF. The CDR3 coding sequence is TGCAGCGTTGAAGGGGACAGGGGGCCAGATACGCAGTATTTT.

This clonotype was recorded many times. CDR3: CASSQDVQPGQPQHF. The DNA of the CDR3 is TGCGCCAGCAGCCAAGATGTTCAGCCGGGGCAGCCCCAGCATTTT. The chain carries TRBV4-3 and TRBJ1-5; D unresolved. From germline, CDR1 is LGHNA and CDR2 YSLEER. The CDR3 is 15 amino acids. Trimming removed 0 bases at V and 7 bases at J, with 13 bases between.

The chain uses TRBV3-1 and TRBJ2-1; D assignment may be TRBD1 or TRBD2 (5 bases each). V was cut by 0 bases and J by 5 bases, with 14 bases left in between. Germline assignment: CDR1 LGHDT and CDR2 YNNKEL (reference sequence). The length of the CDR3 is 16 residues. The CDR3 loop reads CASSQDWGSLHNEQFF. CDR3 in DNA: TGTGCCAGCAGCCAAGATTGGGGGTCCCTTCACAATGAGCAGTTCTTC.